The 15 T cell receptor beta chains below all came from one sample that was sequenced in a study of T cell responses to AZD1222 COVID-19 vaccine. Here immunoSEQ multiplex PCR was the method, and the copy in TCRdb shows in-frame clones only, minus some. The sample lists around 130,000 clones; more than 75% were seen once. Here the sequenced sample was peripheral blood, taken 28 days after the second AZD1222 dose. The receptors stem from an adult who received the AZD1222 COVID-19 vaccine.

The CDR3 DNA reads as TGCGCCAGCAGTGACATGGCGGGGGCTACAGATACGCAGTATTTT. Its protein is CASSDMAGATDTQYF. The gene calls are TRBV10-2 and TRBJ2-3; D is perhaps TRBD2 (7 bases). Trimming took off 3 bases at V and 3 bases at J, with 13 bases between the two ends. From germline, CDR1 is WSHSY and CDR2 SAAADI. The CDR3 runs 15 residues.

For the CDR3, the DNA is TGTGCCAGCAGTTTACTAGGGATTGGTGAAAAACTGTTTTTT. Amino acid sequence: CASSLLGIGEKLFF. The V gene is TRBV27, the J gene TRBJ1-4, with D unclear. Trimming cost V 2 bases and J 7 bases, with 11 bases left between them. The germline V gene encodes CDR1 MNHEY and CDR2 SMNVEV (reference sequence). This CDR3 contains 14 residues. The whole variable domain, remainder taken from reference TRBV27 and TRBJ1-4, is EAQVTQNPRYLITVTGKKLTVTCSQNMNHEYMSWYRQDPGLGLRQIYYSMNVEVTDKGDVPEGYKVSRKEKRNFPLILESPSPNQTSLYFCASSLLGIGEKLFFGSGTQLSVL.

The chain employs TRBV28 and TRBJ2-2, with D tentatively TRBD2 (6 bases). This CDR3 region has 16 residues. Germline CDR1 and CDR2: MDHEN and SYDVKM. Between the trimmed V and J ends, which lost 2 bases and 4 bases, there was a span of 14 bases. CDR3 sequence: CASSLTQMGGTGELFF. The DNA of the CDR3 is TGTGCCAGCAGTTTAACGCAGATGGGGGGCACCGGGGAGCTGTTTTTT.

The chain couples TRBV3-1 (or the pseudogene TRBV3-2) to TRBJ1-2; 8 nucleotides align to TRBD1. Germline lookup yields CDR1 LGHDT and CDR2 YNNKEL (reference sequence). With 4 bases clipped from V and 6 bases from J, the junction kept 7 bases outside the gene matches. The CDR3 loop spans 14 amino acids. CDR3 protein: CASSLLTGGNGYTF. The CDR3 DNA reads TGTGCCAGCAGCCTTTTAACAGGGGGAAATGGCTACACCTTC.

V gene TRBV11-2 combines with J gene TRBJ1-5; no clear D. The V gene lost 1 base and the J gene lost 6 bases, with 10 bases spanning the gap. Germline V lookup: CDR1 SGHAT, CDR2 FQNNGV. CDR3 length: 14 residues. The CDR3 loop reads CASSLAGSGQPQHF. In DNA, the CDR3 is TGTGCCAGCAGCTTAGCCGGGTCAGGTCAGCCCCAGCATTTT. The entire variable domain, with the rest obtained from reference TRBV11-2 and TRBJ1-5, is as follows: EAGVAQSPRYKIIEKRQSVAFWCNPISGHATLYWYQQILGQGPKLLIQFQNNGVVDDSQLPKDRFSAERLKGVDSTLKIQPAKLEDSAVYLCASSLAGSGQPQHFGDGTRLSIL.

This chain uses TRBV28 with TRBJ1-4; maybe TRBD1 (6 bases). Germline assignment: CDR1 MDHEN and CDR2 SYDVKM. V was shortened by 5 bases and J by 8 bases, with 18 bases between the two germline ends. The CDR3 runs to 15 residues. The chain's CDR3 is CASSVSQGIGEKLFF. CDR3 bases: TGTGCCAGCAGTGTATCCCAGGGGATCGGAGAAAAACTGTTTTTT.

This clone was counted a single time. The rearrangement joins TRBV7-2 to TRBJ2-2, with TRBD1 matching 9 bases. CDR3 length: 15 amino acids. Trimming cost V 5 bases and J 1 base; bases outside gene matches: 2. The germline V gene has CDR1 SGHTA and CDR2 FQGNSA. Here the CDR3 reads CASSMGQGNTGELFF. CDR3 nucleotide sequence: TGTGCCAGCAGCATGGGACAGGGGAACACCGGGGAGCTGTTTTTT.

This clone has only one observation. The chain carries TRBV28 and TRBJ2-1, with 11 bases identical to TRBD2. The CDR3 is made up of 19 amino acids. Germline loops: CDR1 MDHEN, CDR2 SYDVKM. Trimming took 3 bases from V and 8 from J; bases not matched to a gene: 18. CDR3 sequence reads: CASSLVGGVGTSGGHEQFF. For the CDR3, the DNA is TGTGCCAGCAGTTTGGTAGGGGGTGTGGGGACTAGCGGAGGGCATGAGCAGTTCTTC.

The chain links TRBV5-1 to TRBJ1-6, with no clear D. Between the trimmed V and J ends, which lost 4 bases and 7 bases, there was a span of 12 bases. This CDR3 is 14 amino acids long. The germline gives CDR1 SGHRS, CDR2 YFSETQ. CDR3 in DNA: TGCGCCAGCAGCCTTGACACGGGAAATTCACCCCTCCACTTT. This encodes CASSLDTGNSPLHF.

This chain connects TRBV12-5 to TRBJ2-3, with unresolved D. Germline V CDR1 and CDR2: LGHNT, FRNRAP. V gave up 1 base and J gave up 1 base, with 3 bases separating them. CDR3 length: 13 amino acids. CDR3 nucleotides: TGTGCTAGTGGTTTGGGCCGCACAGATACGCAGTATTTT. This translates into CASGLGRTDTQYF.

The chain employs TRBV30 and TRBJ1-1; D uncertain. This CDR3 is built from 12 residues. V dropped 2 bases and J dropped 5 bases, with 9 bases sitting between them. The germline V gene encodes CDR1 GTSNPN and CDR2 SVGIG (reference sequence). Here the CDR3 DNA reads TGTGCCTGGAGTCCCCATAAGACTGAAGCTTTCTTT. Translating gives CAWSPHKTEAFF.

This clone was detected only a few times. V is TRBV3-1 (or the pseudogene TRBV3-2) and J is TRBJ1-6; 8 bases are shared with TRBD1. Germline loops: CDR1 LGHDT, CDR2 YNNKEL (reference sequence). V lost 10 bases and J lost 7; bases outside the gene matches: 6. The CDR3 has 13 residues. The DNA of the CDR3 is TGTGCCACTGGGACAGGAAAGAATTCACCCCTCCACTTT. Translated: CATGTGKNSPLHF.

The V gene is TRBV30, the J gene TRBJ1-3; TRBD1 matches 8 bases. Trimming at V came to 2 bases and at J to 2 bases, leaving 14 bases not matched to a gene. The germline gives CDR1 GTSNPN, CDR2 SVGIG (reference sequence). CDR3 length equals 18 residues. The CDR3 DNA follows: TGTGCCTGGAGTCCGAAGGGCCCAGGGGGCAATACTGGAAACACCATATATTTT. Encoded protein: CAWSPKGPGGNTGNTIYF.

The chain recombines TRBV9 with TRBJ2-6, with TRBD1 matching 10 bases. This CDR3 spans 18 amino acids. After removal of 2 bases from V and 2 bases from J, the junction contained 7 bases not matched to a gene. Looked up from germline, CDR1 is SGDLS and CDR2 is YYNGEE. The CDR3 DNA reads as TGTGCCAGCAGCGTTGGACAGGGGGGTCGAACTGGGGCCAACGTCCTGACTTTC. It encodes CASSVGQGGRTGANVLTF. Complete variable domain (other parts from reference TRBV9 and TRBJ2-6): DSGVTQTPKHLITATGQRVTLRCSPRSGDLSVYWYQQSLDQGLQFLIQYYNGEERAKGNILERFSAQQFPDLHSELNLSSLELGDSALYFCASSVGQGGRTGANVLTFGAGSRLTVL.

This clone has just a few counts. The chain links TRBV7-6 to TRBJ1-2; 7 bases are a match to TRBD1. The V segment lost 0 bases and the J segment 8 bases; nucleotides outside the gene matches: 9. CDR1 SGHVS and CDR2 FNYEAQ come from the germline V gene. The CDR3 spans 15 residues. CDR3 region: CASSLASGTDIGYTF. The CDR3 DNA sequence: TGTGCCAGCAGCTTAGCGTCGGGGACAGACATCGGCTACACCTTC. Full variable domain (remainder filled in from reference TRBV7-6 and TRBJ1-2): GAGVSQSPRYKVTKRGQDVALRCDPISGHVSLYWYRQALGQGPEFLTYFNYEAQQDKSGLPNDRFSAERPEGSISTLTIQRTEQRDSAMYRCASSLASGTDIGYTFGSGTRLTVV.